Listed below are T cell receptor beta chains from one sample, sequenced in a study of graft-versus-host responses after intestinal transplantation. Assay: immunoSEQ multiplex PCR; the TCRdb copy retains only in-frame clones and omits some. The sample includes tens of thousands of clones, about 41% of them seen just once. Sequences were derived from alloreactive CD8+ T cells from a mixed lymphocyte reaction culture, sampled before transplantation. These receptor sequences come from a human patient who was an organ donor for intestinal transplantation. CDR3s leave out the opening cysteine and the closing phenylalanine or tryptophan. Where a row states a size, it is once, few, many or the class of an expanded clone; other rows omit it.

NA,TRBV7-9,ASSVQGTQETQY
NA,TRBV19,ASSSRRGLNTEAF
medium-sized,TRBV6-5,ASSPGRPYEQY
NA,TRBV6-1,ASFGTAREQY
few,TRBV27,ASSSLSFYWMYGYT
NA,TRBV30,AWSSAEINQPQH
NA,TRBV6-9,ASSYSMGEVAYEQY
few,TRBV7-9,ASSLVASGRGEQY
NA,TRBV10-2,ASSEPFGGGASTDTQY
NA,TRBV4-1,ASSRRPSGANVLT
NA,TRBV2,ASSERYNEQF
few,TRBV4-2,ASSQDWEEEELF
medium-sized,TRBV27,ASTPQGSYEQY
NA,TRBV5-4,ASSFTDTQY
NA,TRBV6-1,ASSEFIGFRVEAF
few,TRBV4-1,ASSPRLAGYYEQY
NA,TRBV6-5,ATAPGQGAYEQY
NA,TRBV4-1,ASSQVPGLPYNEQF
NA,TRBV5-5,ASSQMGDEKLF
NA,TRBV4-3,ASSQGIDEQY
NA,TRBV2,ASSTGDSTDTQY
NA,TRBV7-9,ASSLVDRGVYEQY
once,TRBV18,ASSEGRSSYEQY
NA,TRBV9,ASRDDRAHGYT
NA,TRBV4-2,ASSQLSSDRGGETQY
NA,TRBV4-3,ASSQARDTSWGYT
NA,TRBV9,ASSVRDRLNYGYT
few,TRBV2,ASFLALLTSYEQY
NA,TRBV14,ASSQGSRYRNEQF
NA,TRBV19,ASSVGQGAPSQPQH
NA,TRBV11-2,ASSLAAGNEQF
NA,TRBV6-6,ASSYWPRGETQY
few,TRBV16,ASSPGTASGYT
once,TRBV9,ASSTLSGHTDTQY
NA,TRBV28,ASSPLAVSYEQY
NA,TRBV9,ASSVDDLDTQY
NA,TRBV5-5,ASGLGTDTQY
NA,TRBV7-2,ASSLARLAGGPSDTQY
once,TRBV10-3,AISEMGPGYNEQF
few,TRBV5-5,ASSQGGRYEQY
NA,TRBV29-1,SVEDGRVDYGYT
few,TRBV10-3,AISEWGQGYQETQY
medium-sized,TRBV19,ASSVGTGTYEQY
NA,TRBV27,ASSLLGTYEQY
NA,TRBV5-7,ASSQTTMNTEAF
NA,TRBV19,ASSMGYEQY
few,TRBV19,ASSIGGVLKPANTEAF
NA,TRBV27,SSSLSGELF
NA,TRBV5-1,ASSVDRGGNTIY
NA,TRBV2,ASSGVGAAYNEQF
NA,TRBV11-2,ASSRHVYEQY
NA,TRBV5-4,ASSQTGGYNYGYT
NA,TRBV25-1,ASSEWQTPQETQY
NA,TRBV10-3,AISESSDGELF
medium-sized,TRBV4-2,ASSQESGGGRWQLF